This TCR beta chain appears in the sequencing data of a study of blood T cells in healthy people across ages. Germline V gene lookup returns CDR1 LGHDT and CDR2 YNNKEL (reference sequence). V shed 6 bases and J shed 0 bases, with 9 bases lying between them. The CDR3 covers 14 residues. The sample holds many counts of this clonotype. Sample-barcoded 5' priming and a J-beta primer mix drove a second PCR of about 7 to 12 cycles. TCRdb used MiXCR to reprocess the 5' RACE reads, holding one entry per CDR3 protein. Here the sample spans 1.5 million or so distinct CDR3 sequences, approximately 43% being singletons.

The chain combines TRBV3-1 with TRBJ1-3; D not certain. Sequencing input: blood. The TCR was taken from a woman aged 18-29 years in good health. CDR3 nucleotide sequence: TGTGCCAGCAGTCAGGCAGGCTCTGGAAACACCATATATTTT. Protein sequence: CASSQAGSGNTIYF.